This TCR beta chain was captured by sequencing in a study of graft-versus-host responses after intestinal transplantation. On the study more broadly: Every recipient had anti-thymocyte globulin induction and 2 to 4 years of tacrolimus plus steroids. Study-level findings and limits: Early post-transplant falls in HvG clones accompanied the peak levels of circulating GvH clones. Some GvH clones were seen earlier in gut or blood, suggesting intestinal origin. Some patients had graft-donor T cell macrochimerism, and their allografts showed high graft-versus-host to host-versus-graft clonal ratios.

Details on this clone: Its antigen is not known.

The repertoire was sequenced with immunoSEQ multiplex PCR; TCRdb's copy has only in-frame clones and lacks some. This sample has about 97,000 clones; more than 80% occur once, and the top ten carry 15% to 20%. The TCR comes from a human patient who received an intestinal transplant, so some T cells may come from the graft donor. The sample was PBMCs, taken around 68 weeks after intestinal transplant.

This chain's CDR3 is CASSVGGTASYEQYF. The DNA of the CDR3 is TGTGCCAGCAGCGTAGGTGGGACAGCCTCCTACGAGCAGTACTTC. The chain links TRBV9 to TRBJ2-7, with 7 bases fitting TRBD1. Germline CDR1 is SGDLS and CDR2 is YYNGEE. With 0 bases clipped from V and 0 bases from J, the junction kept 3 bases outside the gene matches. The CDR3 is 15 residues long.